This T cell receptor (beta chain) derives from a study of T cell clones after liver transplantation. Overall study results and limits: Conclusions were preliminary, with small, heterogeneous patient groups.

From germline, CDR1 is SGDLS and CDR2 YYNGEE. V lost 3 bases and J 4 bases, leaving 13 bases between the germline ends. The CDR3 totals 15 residues. A word on this clone: Its antigen is as yet unknown.

The protocol was immunoSEQ multiplex PCR, while the TCRdb copy is restricted to in-frame clones and leaves out a portion. The sample contains roughly 120,000 clones, less than 95% of which appear only once. The receptor's source is a human patient who received a liver transplant. A share of the T cells may be of graft donor origin. This sample comprised CD4+ T cells from blood, obtained 12 months after liver transplant. The V gene is TRBV9, the J gene TRBJ1-4, with TRBD1 as a possible D gene (6 bases). The CDR3 DNA reads as TGTGCCAGCAGCGGGGCAGGGGACCATAATGAAAAACTGTTTTTT. Translation gives CASSGAGDHNEKLFF. The full variable domain, rest sourced from reference TRBV9 and TRBJ1-4, is DSGVTQTPKHLITATGQRVTLRCSPRSGDLSVYWYQQSLDQGLQFLIQYYNGEERAKGNILERFSAQQFPDLHSELNLSSLELGDSALYFCASSGAGDHNEKLFFGSGTQLSVL.